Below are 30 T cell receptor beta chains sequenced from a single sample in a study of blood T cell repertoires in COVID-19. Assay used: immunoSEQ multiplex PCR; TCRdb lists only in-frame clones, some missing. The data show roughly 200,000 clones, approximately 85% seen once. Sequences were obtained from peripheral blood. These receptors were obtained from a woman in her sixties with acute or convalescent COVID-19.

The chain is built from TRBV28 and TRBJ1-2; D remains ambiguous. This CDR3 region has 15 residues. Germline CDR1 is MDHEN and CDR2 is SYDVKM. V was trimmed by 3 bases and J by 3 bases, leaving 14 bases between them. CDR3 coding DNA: TGTGCCAGCAGTTTCCCCCCTGAGGCCCACTATGGCTACACCTTC. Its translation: CASSFPPEAHYGYTF.

CDR3 sequence (DNA): TGTGCCAGCAGCGTATCAAGCGGGAGCGACTACGAGCAGTACTTC. Translated, it gives CASSVSSGSDYEQYF. The chain carries TRBV9 and TRBJ2-7; 8 bases are a match to TRBD2. Germline V gene sequence: CDR1 SGDLS, CDR2 YYNGEE. The CDR3 contains 15 residues. Germline trimming cut 1 base from V and 3 bases from J; bases unmatched to any gene: 6.

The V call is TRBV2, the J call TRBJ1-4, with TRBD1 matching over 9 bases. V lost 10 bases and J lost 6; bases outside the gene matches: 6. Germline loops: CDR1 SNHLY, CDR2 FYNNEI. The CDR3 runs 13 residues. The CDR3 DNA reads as TGTGCCACCCATAGGGACAGGGATGAAAAACTGTTTTTT. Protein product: CATHRDRDEKLFF.

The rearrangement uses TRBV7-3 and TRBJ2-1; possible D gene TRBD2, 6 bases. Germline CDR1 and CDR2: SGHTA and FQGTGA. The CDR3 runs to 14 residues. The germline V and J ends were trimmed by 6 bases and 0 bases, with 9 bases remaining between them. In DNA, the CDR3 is TGTGCCAGCAGTAAGGACTACTCCTACAATGAGCAGTTCTTC. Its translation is CASSKDYSYNEQFF.

The CDR3 nucleotides read TGTGCCAGCAGCTTGACCCGGTGGTGCTATCAGCCCCAGCATTTT. It translates to CASSLTRWCYQPQHF. V and J are TRBV5-4 and TRBJ1-5; D not certain. Germline V lookup: CDR1 SGHNT, CDR2 YYREEE (reference sequence). CDR3 length: 15 amino acids. Trimming left V 1 base short and J 5 bases short, with 13 bases between. The full variable domain, completed using reference TRBV5-4 and TRBJ1-5, is ETGVTQSPTHLIKTRGQQVTLRCSSQSGHNTVSWYQQALGQGPQFIFQYYREEENGRGNFPPRFSGLQFPNYSSELNVNALELDDSALYLCASSLTRWCYQPQHFGDGTRLSIL.

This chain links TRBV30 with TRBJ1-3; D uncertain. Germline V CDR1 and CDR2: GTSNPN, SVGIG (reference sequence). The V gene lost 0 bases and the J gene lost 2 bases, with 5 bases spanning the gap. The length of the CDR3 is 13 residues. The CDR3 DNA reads TGTGCCTGGAGTGTAGAGACTGGAAACACCATATATTTT. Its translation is CAWSVETGNTIYF. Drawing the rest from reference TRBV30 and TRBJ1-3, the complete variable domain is SQTIHQWPATLVQPVGSPLSLECTVEGTSNPNLYWYRQAAGRGLQLLFYSVGIGQISSEVPQNLSASRPQDRQFILSSKKLLLSDSGFYLCAWSVETGNTIYFGEGSWLTVV.

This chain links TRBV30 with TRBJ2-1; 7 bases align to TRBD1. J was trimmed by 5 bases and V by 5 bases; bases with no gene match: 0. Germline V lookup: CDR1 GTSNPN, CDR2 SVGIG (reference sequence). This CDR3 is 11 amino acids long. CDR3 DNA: TGTGCCTGGGGACAGGACAATGAGCAGTTCTTC. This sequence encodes CAWGQDNEQFF.

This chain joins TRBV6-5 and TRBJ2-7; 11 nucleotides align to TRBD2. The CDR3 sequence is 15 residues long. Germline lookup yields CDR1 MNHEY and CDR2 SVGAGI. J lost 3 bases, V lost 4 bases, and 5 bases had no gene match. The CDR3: CASSLLTSGNYEQYF. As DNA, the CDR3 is TGTGCCAGCAGTTTATTGACTAGCGGGAACTACGAGCAGTACTTC.

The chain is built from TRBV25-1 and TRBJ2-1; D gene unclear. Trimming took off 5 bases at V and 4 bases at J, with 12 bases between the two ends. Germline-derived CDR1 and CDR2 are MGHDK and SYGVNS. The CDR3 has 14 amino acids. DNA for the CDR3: TGTGCCAGCAGTCGAGAGTACCCATACAATGAGCAGTTCTTC. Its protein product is CASSREYPYNEQFF.

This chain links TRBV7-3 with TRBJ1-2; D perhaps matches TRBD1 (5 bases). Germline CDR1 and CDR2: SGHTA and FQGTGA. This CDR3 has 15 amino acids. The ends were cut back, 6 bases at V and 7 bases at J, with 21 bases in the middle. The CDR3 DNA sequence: TGTGCCAGCAGTCTGTTAGGCGTCGGGGGAGGTGGCTACACCTTC. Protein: CASSLLGVGGGGYTF.

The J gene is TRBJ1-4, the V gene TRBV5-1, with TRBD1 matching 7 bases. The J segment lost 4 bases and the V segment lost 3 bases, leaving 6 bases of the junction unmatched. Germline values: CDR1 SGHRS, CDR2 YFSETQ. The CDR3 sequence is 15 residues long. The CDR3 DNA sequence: TGCGCCAGCAGCTCCGGACAGGCCGGTAATGAAAAACTGTTTTTT. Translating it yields CASSSGQAGNEKLFF. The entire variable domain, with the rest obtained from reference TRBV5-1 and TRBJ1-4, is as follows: KAGVTQTPRYLIKTRGQQVTLSCSPISGHRSVSWYQQTPGQGLQFLFEYFSETQRNKGNFPGRFSGRQFSNSRSEMNVSTLELGDSALYLCASSSGQAGNEKLFFGSGTQLSVL.

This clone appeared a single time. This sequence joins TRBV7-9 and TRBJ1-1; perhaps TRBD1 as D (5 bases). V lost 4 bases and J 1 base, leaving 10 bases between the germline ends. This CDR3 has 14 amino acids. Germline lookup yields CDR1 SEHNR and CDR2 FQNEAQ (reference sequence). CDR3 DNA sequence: TGTGCCAGCAGCTCCCAGACAGAGAACACTGAAGCTTTCTTT. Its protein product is CASSSQTENTEAFF. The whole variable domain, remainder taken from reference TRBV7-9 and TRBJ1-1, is DTGVSQNPRHKITKRGQNVTFRCDPISEHNRLYWYRQTLGQGPEFLTYFQNEAQLEKSRLLSDRFSAERPKGSFSTLEIQRTEQGDSAMYLCASSSQTENTEAFFGQGTRLTVV.

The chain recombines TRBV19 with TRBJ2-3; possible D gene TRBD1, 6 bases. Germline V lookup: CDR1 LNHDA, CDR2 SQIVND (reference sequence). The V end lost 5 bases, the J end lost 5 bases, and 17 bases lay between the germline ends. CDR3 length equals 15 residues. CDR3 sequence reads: CASSLSPRGGDTQYF. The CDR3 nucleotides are TGTGCCAGTAGTCTTTCTCCCAGGGGCGGAGATACGCAGTATTTT.

The CDR3 DNA is TGCGCCAGCAGCCAAGATGGACAGGCCTATGGCTACACCTTC. This translates into CASSQDGQAYGYTF. The gene calls are TRBV4-1 and TRBJ1-2; TRBD1 matches 7 bases. Germline values: CDR1 MGHRA, CDR2 YSYEKL. With V trimmed by 0 bases and J by 4 bases, 2 bases remained unmatched. CDR3 size: 14 residues.

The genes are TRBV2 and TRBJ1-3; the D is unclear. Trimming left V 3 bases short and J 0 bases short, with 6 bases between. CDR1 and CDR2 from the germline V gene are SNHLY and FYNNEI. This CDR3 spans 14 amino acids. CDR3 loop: CASSDPRSGNTIYF. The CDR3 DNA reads TGTGCCAGCAGTGATCCGCGCTCTGGAAACACCATATATTTT.

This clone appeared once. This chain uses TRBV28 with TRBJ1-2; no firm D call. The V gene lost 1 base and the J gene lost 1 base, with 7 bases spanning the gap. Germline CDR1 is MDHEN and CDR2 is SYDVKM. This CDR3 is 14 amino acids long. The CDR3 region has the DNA TGTGCCAGCAGTTTATTGGGCAGTAACTATGGCTACACCTTC. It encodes CASSLLGSNYGYTF.

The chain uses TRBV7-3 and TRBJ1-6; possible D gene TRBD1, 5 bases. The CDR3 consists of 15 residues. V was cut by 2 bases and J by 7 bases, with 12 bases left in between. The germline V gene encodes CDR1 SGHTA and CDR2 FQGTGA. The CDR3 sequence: CASSLQGIGNSPLHF. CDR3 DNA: TGTGCCAGCAGCTTACAGGGAATAGGGAATTCACCCCTCCACTTT.

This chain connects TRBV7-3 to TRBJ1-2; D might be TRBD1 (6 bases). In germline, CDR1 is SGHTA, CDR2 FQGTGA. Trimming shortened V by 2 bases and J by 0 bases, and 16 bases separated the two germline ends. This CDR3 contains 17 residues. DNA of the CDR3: TGTGCCAGCAGCTTATCTGGCAGGGGAGGGTCTAACTATGGCTACACCTTC. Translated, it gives CASSLSGRGGSNYGYTF.

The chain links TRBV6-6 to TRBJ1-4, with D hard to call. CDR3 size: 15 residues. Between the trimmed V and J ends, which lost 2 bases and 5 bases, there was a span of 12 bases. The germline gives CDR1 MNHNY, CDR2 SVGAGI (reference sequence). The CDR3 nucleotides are TGTGCCAGCAGTTACACCGGGGTGATAAATGAAAAACTGTTTTTT. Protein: CASSYTGVINEKLFF.

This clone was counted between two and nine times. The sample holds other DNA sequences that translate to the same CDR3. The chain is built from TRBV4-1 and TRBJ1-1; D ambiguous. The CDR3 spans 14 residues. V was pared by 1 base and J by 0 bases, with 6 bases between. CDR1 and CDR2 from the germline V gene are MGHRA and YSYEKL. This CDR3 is CASSQGQLNTEAFF. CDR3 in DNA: TGCGCCAGCAGCCAAGGACAATTGAACACTGAAGCTTTCTTT.

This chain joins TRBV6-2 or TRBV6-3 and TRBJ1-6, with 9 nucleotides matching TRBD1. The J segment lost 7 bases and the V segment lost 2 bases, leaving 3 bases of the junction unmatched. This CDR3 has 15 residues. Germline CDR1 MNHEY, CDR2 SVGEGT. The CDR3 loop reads CASSYTGGGNSPLHF. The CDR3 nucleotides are TGTGCCAGCAGTTACACAGGGGGCGGGAATTCACCCCTCCACTTT.

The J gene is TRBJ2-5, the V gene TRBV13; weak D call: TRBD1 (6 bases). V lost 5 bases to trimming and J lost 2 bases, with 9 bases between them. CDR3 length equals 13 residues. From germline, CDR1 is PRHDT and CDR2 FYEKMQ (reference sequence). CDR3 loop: CASSQQGQETQYF. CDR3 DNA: TGTGCCAGCAGCCAACAGGGTCAAGAGACCCAGTACTTC.

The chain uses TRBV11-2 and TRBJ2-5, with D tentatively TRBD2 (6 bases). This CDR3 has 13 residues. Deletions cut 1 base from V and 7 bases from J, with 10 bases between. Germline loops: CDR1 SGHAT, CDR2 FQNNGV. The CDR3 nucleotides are TGTGCCAGCAGCTTAGCGCAGGGAGGGACCCAGTACTTC. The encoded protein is CASSLAQGGTQYF. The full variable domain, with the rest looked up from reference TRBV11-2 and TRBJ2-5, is EAGVAQSPRYKIIEKRQSVAFWCNPISGHATLYWYQQILGQGPKLLIQFQNNGVVDDSQLPKDRFSAERLKGVDSTLKIQPAKLEDSAVYLCASSLAQGGTQYFGPGTRLLVL.

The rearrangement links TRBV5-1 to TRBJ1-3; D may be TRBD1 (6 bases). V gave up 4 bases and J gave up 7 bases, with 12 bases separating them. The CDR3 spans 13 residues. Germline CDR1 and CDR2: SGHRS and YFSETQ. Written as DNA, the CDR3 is TGCGCCAGCAGCCTCATGGGGGCGAACACCATATATTTT. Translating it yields CASSLMGANTIYF.

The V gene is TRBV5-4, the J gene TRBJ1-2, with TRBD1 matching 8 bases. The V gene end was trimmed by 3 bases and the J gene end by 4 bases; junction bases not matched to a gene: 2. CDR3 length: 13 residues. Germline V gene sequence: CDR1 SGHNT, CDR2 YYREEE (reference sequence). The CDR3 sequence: CASSSGGLYGYTF. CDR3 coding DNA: TGTGCCAGCAGCTCAGGGGGCCTCTATGGCTACACCTTC.

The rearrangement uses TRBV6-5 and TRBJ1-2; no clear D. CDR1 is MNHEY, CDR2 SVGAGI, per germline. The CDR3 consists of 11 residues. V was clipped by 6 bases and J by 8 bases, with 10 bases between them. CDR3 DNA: TGTGCCAGCAGAAGAGCCGGGGGCTACACCTTC. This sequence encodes CASRRAGGYTF.

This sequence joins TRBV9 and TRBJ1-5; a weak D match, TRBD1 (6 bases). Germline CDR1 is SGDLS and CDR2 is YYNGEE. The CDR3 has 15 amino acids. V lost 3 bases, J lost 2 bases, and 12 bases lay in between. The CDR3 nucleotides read TGTGCCAGCAGCGCCCCAGGGGCCCGCAATCAGCCCCAGCATTTT. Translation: CASSAPGARNQPQHF.

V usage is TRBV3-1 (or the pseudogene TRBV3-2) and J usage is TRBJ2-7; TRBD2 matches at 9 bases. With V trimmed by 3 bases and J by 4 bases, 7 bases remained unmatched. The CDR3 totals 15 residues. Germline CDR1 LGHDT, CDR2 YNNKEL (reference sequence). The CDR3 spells CASSQGPSGKYEQYF. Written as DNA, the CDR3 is TGTGCCAGCAGCCAGGGGCCTAGCGGGAAATACGAGCAGTACTTC.

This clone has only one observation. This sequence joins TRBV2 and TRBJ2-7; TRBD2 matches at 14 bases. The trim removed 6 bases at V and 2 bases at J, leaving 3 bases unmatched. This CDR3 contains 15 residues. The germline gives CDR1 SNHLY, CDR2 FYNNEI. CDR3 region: CASRPTSGRAYEQYV. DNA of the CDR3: TGTGCCAGCAGACCGACTAGCGGGAGGGCCTACGAGCAGTACGTC.

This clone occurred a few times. The CDR3 region has the DNA TGTGCCAGTAGTATAGAAGACAGGGCAGCAGATACGCAGTATTTT. Amino acid sequence: CASSIEDRAADTQYF. This sequence joins TRBV19 and TRBJ2-3, with 7 nucleotides matching TRBD1. V lost 0 bases to trimming and J lost 4 bases; unmatched junction nucleotides: 4. The length of the CDR3 is 15 residues. CDR1 and CDR2 from the germline V gene are LNHDA and SQIVND (reference sequence).